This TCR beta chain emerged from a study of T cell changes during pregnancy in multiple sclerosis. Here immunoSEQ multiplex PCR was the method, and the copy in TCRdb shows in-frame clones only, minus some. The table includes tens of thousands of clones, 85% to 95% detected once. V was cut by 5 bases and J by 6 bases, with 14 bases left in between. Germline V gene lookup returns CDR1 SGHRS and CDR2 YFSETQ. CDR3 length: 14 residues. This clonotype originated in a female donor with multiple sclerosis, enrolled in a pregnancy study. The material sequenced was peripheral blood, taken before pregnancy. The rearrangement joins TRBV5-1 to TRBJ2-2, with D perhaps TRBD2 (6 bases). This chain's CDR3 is CASSLRGGPGELFF. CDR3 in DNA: TGCGCCAGCAGTTTAAGGGGAGGCCCCGGGGAGCTGTTTTTT.